This T cell receptor beta chain appears in the sequencing data of a study of blood T cell repertoires in COVID-19. The sample holds one count of this clone. Repertoires were generated with immunoSEQ multiplex PCR, while TCRdb's copy carries only in-frame clones and drops some. The table lists about 150,000 clones, about four fifths of them singletons. The CDR3 contains 15 residues. Trimming cost V 2 bases and J 8 bases, with 18 bases left between them. Germline V gene sequence: CDR1 SGHTA, CDR2 FQGNSA. The sequence derives from a man in his sixties or seventies with acute or convalescent COVID-19. This chain uses TRBV7-2 with TRBJ1-2; D is undetermined. Specimen: peripheral blood. The CDR3 DNA follows: TGTGCCAGCAGCTTATCTGTGGGAGGCTGGGAAGGCTACACCTTC. Residues: CASSLSVGGWEGYTF.